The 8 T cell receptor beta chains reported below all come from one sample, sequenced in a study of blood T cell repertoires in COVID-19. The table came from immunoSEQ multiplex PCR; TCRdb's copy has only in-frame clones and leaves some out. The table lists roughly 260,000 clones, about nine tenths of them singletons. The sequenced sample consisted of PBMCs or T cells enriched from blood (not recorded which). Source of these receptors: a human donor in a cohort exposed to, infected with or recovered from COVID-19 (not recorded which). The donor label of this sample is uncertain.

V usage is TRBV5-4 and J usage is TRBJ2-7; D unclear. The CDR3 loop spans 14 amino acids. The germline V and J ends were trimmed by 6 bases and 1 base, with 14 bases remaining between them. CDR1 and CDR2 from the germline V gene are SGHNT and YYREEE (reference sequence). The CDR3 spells CASTFEPSSYEQYF. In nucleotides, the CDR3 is TGTGCCAGCACCTTTGAACCTAGTTCCTACGAGCAGTACTTC.

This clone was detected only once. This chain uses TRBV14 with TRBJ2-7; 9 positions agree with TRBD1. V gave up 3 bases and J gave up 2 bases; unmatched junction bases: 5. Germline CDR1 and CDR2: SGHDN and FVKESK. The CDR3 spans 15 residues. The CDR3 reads CASSQTGGNPYEQYF. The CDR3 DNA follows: TGTGCCAGCAGCCAGACAGGGGGAAACCCCTACGAGCAGTACTTC.

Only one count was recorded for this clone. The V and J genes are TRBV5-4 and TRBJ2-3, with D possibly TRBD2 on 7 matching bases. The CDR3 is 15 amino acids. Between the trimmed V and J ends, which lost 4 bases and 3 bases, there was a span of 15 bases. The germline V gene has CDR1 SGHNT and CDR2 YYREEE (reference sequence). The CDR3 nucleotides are TGTGCCAGCAGCCCGGCGGGGGCGGGAACAGATACGCAGTATTTT. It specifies CASSPAGAGTDTQYF.

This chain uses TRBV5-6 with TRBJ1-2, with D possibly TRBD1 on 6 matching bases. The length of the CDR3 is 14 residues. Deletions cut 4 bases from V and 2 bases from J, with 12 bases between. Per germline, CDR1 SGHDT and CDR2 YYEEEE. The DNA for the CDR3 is TGTGCCAGCAGCCCGGACAGCGAAAACTATGGCTACACCTTC. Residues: CASSPDSENYGYTF.

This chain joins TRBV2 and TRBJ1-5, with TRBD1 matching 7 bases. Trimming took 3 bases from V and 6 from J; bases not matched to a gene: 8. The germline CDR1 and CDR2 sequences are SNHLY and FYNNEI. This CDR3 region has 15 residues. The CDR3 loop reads CASSETGIPGQPQHF. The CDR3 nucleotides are TGTGCCAGCAGTGAGACAGGGATCCCCGGTCAGCCCCAGCATTTT.

CDR3 sequence: CASSLSPGPEAFF. The CDR3 region has the DNA TGTGCCAGCAGTTTAAGCCCCGGTCCTGAAGCTTTCTTT. The chain uses TRBV12-3 or TRBV12-4 and TRBJ1-1, with D unclear. CDR3 length: 13 residues. With 2 bases removed from V and 6 bases from J, the gap between germline ends came to 10 bases.

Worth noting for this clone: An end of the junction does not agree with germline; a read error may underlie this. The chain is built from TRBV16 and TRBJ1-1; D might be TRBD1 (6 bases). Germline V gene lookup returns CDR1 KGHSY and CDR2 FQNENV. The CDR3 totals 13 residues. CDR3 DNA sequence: TGTGCCAGCAGCCAAACAGGGAACCCTGAAGCTTTCTTT. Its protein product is CASSQTGNPEAFF.

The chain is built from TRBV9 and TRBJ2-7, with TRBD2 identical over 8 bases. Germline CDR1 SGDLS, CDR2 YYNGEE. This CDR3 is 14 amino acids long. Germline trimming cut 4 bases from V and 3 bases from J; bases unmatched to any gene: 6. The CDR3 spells CASSPSGGNYEQYF. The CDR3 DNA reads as TGTGCCAGCAGCCCCTCGGGGGGGAACTACGAGCAGTACTTC.